This T cell receptor (beta chain) was sequenced for a study of neoadjuvant anti-PD-1 for oral cavity cancer. Survey sequencing of tumors mostly used about 4.8 ug DNA, two replicates. Data came from immunoSEQ multiplex PCR; TCRdb stores just in-frame clones and leaves some out. The data hold tens of thousands of clones, with 25% to 35% observed a single time. This clone is deemed medium-sized. Its antigen is unknown. Other DNA sequences within the sample encode an identical CDR3. The V end was cut by 1 base, the J end by 4 bases, with 7 bases between. This CDR3 has 14 amino acids. Germline V gene data show CDR1 as SEHNR and CDR2 as FQNEAQ (reference sequence). Noted time point: after neoadjuvant nivolumab, at surgical resection. Study conclusions and caveats: Greater tumor shrinkage accompanied bigger post-treatment sizes of preexisting clones.

The chain uses TRBV7-9 and TRBJ1-4; D is ambiguous. This TCR was sampled from a person between 35 and 79 years old with oral cavity squamous cell carcinoma. Specimen: tumor tissue, collected after nivolumab (anti-PD-1) treatment. Here the CDR3 DNA reads TGTGCCAGCAGCTTAGTCGGGAGTAATGAAAAACTGTTTTTT. Residues: CASSLVGSNEKLFF.